This T cell receptor beta chain was sequenced during a study of radiotherapy plus CTLA-4 blockade in lung cancer. Findings and caveats of the study: Once radiotherapy plus ipilimumab had been given, TCR clones derived from tumor expanded in blood.

Of note for this clone: Antigen: not known.

Here immunoSEQ multiplex PCR was the method, and the copy in TCRdb shows in-frame clones only, minus some. The sample comprises about 55,000 clones, roughly four fifths of which are singletons, and under 7% rests with the top ten. Germline assignment: CDR1 SGHTS and CDR2 YDEGEE. CDR3 length: 17 amino acids. Losses at the gene ends were 7 bases for V and 0 bases for J; bases not matched to a gene: 11. The J gene is TRBJ2-3, the V gene TRBV5-8, with 10 bases that match TRBD2. This TCR came from a human donor with non-small cell lung cancer whose response to radiotherapy plus ipilimumab could not be evaluated. The sequencing used peripheral blood, collected from a patient treated with radiotherapy plus ipilimumab. This chain's CDR3 is CASSGSGRFGSTDTQYF. Written as DNA, the CDR3 is TGTGCCAGCTCTGGTAGCGGGAGGTTCGGTAGCACAGATACGCAGTATTTT.